The rows below give T cell receptor beta chains drawn from one sample of a study of T cells after somatic rescue of genetic block. The repertoire was sequenced with immunoSEQ multiplex PCR; TCRdb's copy has only in-frame clones and lacks some. Altogether about 72,000 clones are present, approximately 91% being singletons, with the ten largest covering approximately 2.9%. Sequencing was performed on peripheral blood mononuclear cells (PBMCs). The receptors stem from a man aged 25 to 40. The CDR3 runs from the conserved cysteine through the conserved F or W. D genes are given only for firm matches. Size values are once, few and many counts, or a class for expanded clones, and some rows have none.

V	size	D	length	J	DNA	CDR3
TRBV5-1	-	-	13	TRBJ2-5	TGCGCCAGCAGCGCGGACCTTTCGGAGACCCAGTACTTC	CASSADLSETQYF
TRBV18	few	TRBD1	14	TRBJ1-1	TGTGCCAGCTCAAAGGGACAGGGGAACACTGAAGCTTTCTTT	CASSKGQGNTEAFF
TRBV7-2	-	-	13	TRBJ1-5	TGTGCCAGCAGCTCCGGGGGGTTTCAGCCCCAGCATTTT	CASSSGGFQPQHF
TRBV19	-	-	18	TRBJ1-1	TGTGCCAGTAGGTCCTGGTTTGGGGGTCCGGACATAGACGCTGAAGCTTTCTTT	CASRSWFGGPDIDAEAFF
TRBV4-2	-	-	12	TRBJ2-1	TGTGCCAGCAGCCCCGCTGGGAATGAGCAGTTCTTC	CASSPAGNEQFF
TRBV6-4	-	TRBD2	16	TRBJ2-1	TGTGCCAGCAGTGACTCGGTACGCGGGGGGGTCGATGAGCAGTTCTTC	CASSDSVRGGVDEQFF
TRBV5-1	-	-	15	TRBJ1-6	TGCGCCAGCAGCTTGCGGCCCGGGGTGGATTCACCCCTCCACTTT	CASSLRPGVDSPLHF
TRBV7-9	-	-	13	TRBJ1-2	TGTGCCAGCAGCACGGACGGCTCCTATGGCTACACCTTC	CASSTDGSYGYTF
TRBV28	-	TRBD2	16	TRBJ2-5	TGTGCCAGCAGTCCACGATCCGGGACTAGCGGAGAGACCCAGTACTTC	CASSPRSGTSGETQYF
TRBV18	-	-	15	TRBJ2-5	TGTGCCAGCTCACCGGAGTGGGGAAAACGGGAGACCCAGTACTTC	CASSPEWGKRETQYF
TRBV9	-	-	15	TRBJ1-4	TGTGCCAGCAGCGTGTTCGGGGGGTCACGTGAAAAACTGTTTTTT	CASSVFGGSREKLFF
TRBV4-1	-	-	13	TRBJ2-7	TGCGCCAGCAGCCAATTGCTGGGGTACGAGCAGTACTTC	CASSQLLGYEQYF
TRBV6-6	once	-	15	TRBJ1-4	TGTGCCAGCAGGCGATTCCAGACAGTTAATGAAAAACTGTTTTTT	CASRRFQTVNEKLFF
TRBV11-3	-	TRBD2	12	TRBJ2-1	TGTGCCAGCAGCGGGAGGGGTAATGAGCAGTTCTTC	CASSGRGNEQFF
TRBV4-1	-	-	14	TRBJ2-1	TGCGCCAGCAGCCAGCTCGTCACGAGGGATGAGCAGTTCTTC	CASSQLVTRDEQFF
TRBV6-5	-	-	14	TRBJ2-7	TGTGCCAGCAGTTACTACAGGGGGGGGTACGAGCAGTACTTC	CASSYYRGGYEQYF
TRBV18	-	TRBD2	18	TRBJ2-7	TGTGCCAGCTCAAAACAACGGGGGGAAGCGGGAACAGGTTACGAGCAGTACTTC	CASSKQRGEAGTGYEQYF
TRBV27	once	TRBD2	17	TRBJ2-2	TGTGCCAGCAGCCCATCCCCGGGACTAGGAAGGACCGGGGAGCTGTTTTTT	CASSPSPGLGRTGELFF
TRBV7-2	-	-	17	TRBJ1-1	TGTGCCAGCAGCTTAGTGGGGGTCCTGTACGGGAACACTGAAGCTTTCTTT	CASSLVGVLYGNTEAFF
TRBV9	-	-	13	TRBJ1-1	TGTGCCAGCAGCGTAGCCGGGAACACTGAAGCTTTCTTT	CASSVAGNTEAFF
TRBV7-2	once	-	13	TRBJ2-5	TGTGCCAGCAGCTTACGCCGGGTAGAGACCCAGTACTTC	CASSLRRVETQYF
TRBV7-2	-	-	16	TRBJ2-5	TGTGCCAGCAGCCGGACCCGACAGAGCGTCCAAGAGACCCAGTACTTC	CASSRTRQSVQETQYF
TRBV4-1	-	-	17	TRBJ1-6	TGCGCCAGCAGCCAAGGATTACCCAGGGCAGCGTGGGCACCCCTCCACTTT	CASSQGLPRAAWAPLHF
TRBV5-1	-	-	15	TRBJ2-3	TGCGCCAGCAGCTCGGGGAGAGCTGGCACAGATACGCAGTATTTT	CASSSGRAGTDTQYF
TRBV9	once	-	15	TRBJ2-7	TGTGCCAGCAGCACTACCTCAGCAGGCCCCTACGAGCAGTACTTC	CASSTTSAGPYEQYF
TRBV28	-	-	13	TRBJ2-2	TGTGCCACCAGAAGGTTAAGTCCCGGGGAGCTGTTTTTT	CATRRLSPGELFF
TRBV27	-	TRBD2	15	TRBJ2-1	TGTGCCAGCAGTTTACAGCGGGGGCCCTACAATGAGCAGTTCTTC	CASSLQRGPYNEQFF
TRBV9	-	-	15	TRBJ2-5	TGTGCCAGCAGCGTTGCACAAAGCGGTCGAGAGACCCAGTACTTC	CASSVAQSGRETQYF
TRBV19	-	-	13	TRBJ2-3	TGTGCCACCTCGACAGAATACACAGATACGCAGTATTTT	CATSTEYTDTQYF
TRBV7-9	-	TRBD1	14	TRBJ2-5	TGTGCCAGCAGCCTCTACAGGGGCAAGGAGACCCAGTACTTC	CASSLYRGKETQYF
TRBV2	-	TRBD1	13	TRBJ1-2	TGTGCCAGAGAGCCAGGGGGCCTCTATGGCTACACCTTC	CAREPGGLYGYTF
TRBV28	-	-	14	TRBJ1-6	TGTGCCAGCAGTTTAACAGGGACGAATTCACCCCTCCACTTT	CASSLTGTNSPLHF
TRBV5-1	once	-	13	TRBJ1-2	TGCGCCAGCAGCTACGGACGGGACTATGGCTACACCTTC	CASSYGRDYGYTF
TRBV6-5	-	-	16	TRBJ2-2	TGTGCCAGCAGTTACCGGGGGGACAGCGAAACCGGGGAGCTGTTTTTT	CASSYRGDSETGELFF
TRBV19	-	-	13	TRBJ1-1	TGTGCCAGTAGTATTTCCAGGAACACTGAAGCTTTCTTT	CASSISRNTEAFF
TRBV28	-	-	14	TRBJ1-1	TGTGCCAGCAGTCCGGGCCAGTGGGGCACTGAAGCTTTCTTT	CASSPGQWGTEAFF
TRBV2	once	-	14	TRBJ1-5	TGTGCCAGCAGTGAATCAGATAGCAATCAGCCCCAGCATTTT	CASSESDSNQPQHF
TRBV6-5	-	-	14	TRBJ1-1	TGTGCCAGCAGTGCCCGACTGATGAACACTGAAGCTTTCTTT	CASSARLMNTEAFF
TRBV4-3	-	-	15	TRBJ2-3	TGCGCCAGCAGCCGGACAGCGGGTAACAATCAGCCCCAGTATTTT	CASSRTAGNNQPQYF
TRBV19	-	-	15	TRBJ2-6	TGTGCCAGTAGCCGTGGGCAGCCGGGGGCCAACGTCCTGACTTTC	CASSRGQPGANVLTF
TRBV6-5	-	TRBD2	15	TRBJ2-3	TGTGCCAGCAGTTACGCGGGACTAGGGGCAGATACGCAGTATTTT	CASSYAGLGADTQYF
TRBV6-1	-	-	15	TRBJ2-7	TGTGCCAGCAGTGTGGGTGGGGTTAGCTCCTACGAGCAGTACTTC	CASSVGGVSSYEQYF
TRBV5-4	-	TRBD1	14	TRBJ1-4	TGTGCCAGCAGCTACGGGACAGGGGATGAAAAACTGTTTTTT	CASSYGTGDEKLFF
TRBV7-8	once	TRBD1	17	TRBJ2-3	TGTGCCAGCACCGAAAGTTGGGACAGAGGGACCGCAGATACGCAGTATTTT	CASTESWDRGTADTQYF